This TCR beta chain emerged from a study of blood T cell repertoires in COVID-19. Study context: The study drew acute and convalescent COVID-19 samples from the United States, Italy and Spain.

Germline V gene data show CDR1 as MRHNA and CDR2 as SNTAGT. V was cut by 1 base and J by 0 bases, with 8 bases left in between. CDR3 length: 15 amino acids. The assay was immunoSEQ multiplex PCR, and TCRdb's table has in-frame clones only and misses some. The table includes 340,000 or so clones, roughly 84% detected once. The specimen sequenced was peripheral blood. The chain couples TRBV6-4 to TRBJ2-3, with D maybe TRBD1 (6 bases). This TCR came from a man in his fifties or sixties with active or convalescent COVID-19. CDR3 bases: TGTGCCAGCAGTGACTTGGGGGCTAGCACAGATACGCAGTATTTT. This codes for CASSDLGASTDTQYF.